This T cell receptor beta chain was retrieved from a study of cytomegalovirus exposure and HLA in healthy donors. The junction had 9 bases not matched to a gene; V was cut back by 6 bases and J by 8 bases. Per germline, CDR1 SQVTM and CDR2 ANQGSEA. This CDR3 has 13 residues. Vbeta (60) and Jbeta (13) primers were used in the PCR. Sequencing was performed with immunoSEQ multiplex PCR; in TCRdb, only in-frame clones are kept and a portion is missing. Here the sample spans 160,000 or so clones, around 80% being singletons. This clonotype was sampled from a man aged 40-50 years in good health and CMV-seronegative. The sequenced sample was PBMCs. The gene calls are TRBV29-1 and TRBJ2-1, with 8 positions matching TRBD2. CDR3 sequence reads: CSVLSGGWDEQFF. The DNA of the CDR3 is TGCAGCGTCCTAAGCGGGGGATGGGATGAGCAGTTCTTC.